This entry concerns a single T cell receptor beta chain. This clonotype was observed a handful of times. Its target antigen remains unknown. No per-base quality is available; no much larger clone lies one base away. The data were obtained in a study of T-cell memory formation after mild COVID-19 (dated by TCRdb to 2020 to 2023). About the investigation overall: TCR sequence clusters from the two donors were found to be largely donor specific. In a couple of donors, T-cell clones that expanded and contracted after mild COVID-19 were followed by sequencing TCRalpha and TCRbeta repertoires longitudinally. Two young, previously healthy adult volunteers made up the cohort, one male and one female. The study at large found these results: Clones that contracted from day 15 to 85 showed balanced CD4/CD8 phenotypes, whereas a second wave of clones that expanded from day 15 to 37 leaned towards CD4+. SARS-CoV-2 specificity of the second-wave clones peaking on day 37 was not confirmed. Only two mild cases were covered by the study, and larger cohorts that include severe cases with pre-infection samples were considered necessary. Some responding clones were detected in pre-infection memory, which suggested that pre-existing cross-reactive memory T cells had joined the SARS-CoV-2 response. Contracting CD4+ clones were located mainly in the CM and EM memory subsets, whereas CD8+ clones were found to be enriched in EMRA.

TCRdb lists the instrument as Illumina NovaSeq 6000. cDNA libraries for TCRalpha and TCRbeta were prepared by 5'RACE using constant-segment primers, with sample barcodes and unique molecular identifiers added. RNA was extracted from every sample with Trizol reagent. Libraries were amplified in two PCR steps, with a second sample barcode and Illumina TruSeq adapters added in the second step. Sequencing of the libraries was done on an Illumina NovaSeq, producing 2 x 150 bp paired-end reads. In the authors' own workflow: Reads were demultiplexed and collapsed into UMI-guided consensus sequences with migec v1.2.7. Using mixcr v2.1.11, UMI consensuses were aligned to TRA and TRB V and J templates and then assembled into clonotypes. A clonotype was counted as expanded or contracted only when both edgeR and NoisET called the clonotype significant, with the noise models trained on biological replicates. For edgeR calls, the cutoffs were a false discovery rate-adjusted p below 0.01 and a log2 fold-change threshold of 1. PCA with hierarchical clustering of max-normalized trajectories of the 1000 most abundant clonotypes was used as exploratory dynamics analysis. Separately sequenced CD4+ and CD8+ repertoires were used to assign a CD4 or CD8 phenotype to each responding clone. In TCRdb, the public reads were trimmed at Q25 with fastp and aligned with MiXCR, with productive beta chains retained. One record per CDR3 amino acid sequence lists the most common genes and DNA. The authors' filters were not applied to this entry. The sample table lists 100,000 to 150,000 distinct CDR3 sequences, about 5.9% of them with a count of one. 2% to 2.5% of the sample is taken by the ten largest.

Ficoll-Paque density gradient centrifugation was used to isolate PBMCs. This receptor was taken from an adult woman who had mild COVID-19 (a few samples of this study predate the infection). The sample titles of this study are shuffled in the database, so cell type and time point are left out; the donor was told from shared clones. The sample consisted of PBMCs or a T cell subset sorted from them (not recorded which).

The DNA sequence follows: TGCGCCAGCTCCCTAGGGGACAGGGGCTATGGCTACACCTTC. Its amino acids are CASSLGDRGYGYTF. The chain is made from TRBV4-3 and TRBJ1-2; 10 bases in the junction line up with TRBD1. The CDR3 has 14 amino acids, counting the end cysteine and phenylalanine. Only CDR3 DNA remains: 42 bases, in frame from the first base. In the germline V gene, CDR1 corresponds to LGHNA and CDR2 to YSLEER. Unmatched junction bases come to 7, with V trimmed by 8 bases and J by 4 bases.